Listed below are T cell receptor beta chains from one sample, sequenced in a study of cytomegalovirus exposure and HLA in healthy donors. Repertoires were generated with immunoSEQ multiplex PCR, while TCRdb's copy carries only in-frame clones and drops some. Of around 150,000 clones listed, 75% to 90% were seen once; the top ten hold about 2.3%. The sample consisted of PBMCs. The receptors here all came from a woman aged 18-29 years in good health and CMV-seronegative. CDR3s include the opening cysteine and the closing phenylalanine or tryptophan. D genes are given only for firm matches. A row's size may be missing; if present it is once, few, many or a size class.

j_call,d_call,v_call,clone_size,cdr3_nt,cdr3_aa
TRBJ1-1,-,TRBV9,-,TGTGCCAGCAGCCCCACAGACAACACTGAAGCTTTCTTT,CASSPTDNTEAFF
TRBJ1-4,TRBD1,TRBV2,-,TGTGCCACCAAAGACGACAGGGGGTATGAAAAACTGTTTTTT,CATKDDRGYEKLFF
TRBJ1-2,-,TRBV27,-,TGTGCCAGCCGAAGGGGGATCCTGGGCTATGGCTACACCTTC,CASRRGILGYGYTF
TRBJ1-2,TRBD1,TRBV27,once,TGTGCCAGCAGTTTAGAAGGGACAGGGTACTATGGCTACACCTTC,CASSLEGTGYYGYTF
TRBJ1-5,-,TRBV27,-,TGTGCCAGCAGTTACAGACTAAGCAATCAGCCCCAGCATTTT,CASSYRLSNQPQHF
TRBJ2-7,TRBD1,TRBV6-1,few,TGTGCCAGCAGTGAGGTCGCGATGGGACAGGGGTCCTACGAGCAGTACTTC,CASSEVAMGQGSYEQYF
TRBJ2-1,TRBD2,TRBV27,-,TGTGCCAGCAGTTCCCGCGGCGGGGGGGACAATGAGCAGTTCTTC,CASSSRGGGDNEQFF
TRBJ2-1,TRBD2,TRBV29-1,-,TGCAGCGTCCCTAGGGATAGCGGGAGGGTCTACAATGAGCAGTTCTTC,CSVPRDSGRVYNEQFF
TRBJ2-7,-,TRBV28,-,TGTGCCAGCAGTTTACTGGGCTTCGAAAACTACGAGCAGTACTTC,CASSLLGFENYEQYF
TRBJ2-1,-,TRBV7-2,-,TGTGCCAGCAGGCCCGAAATCGGGGTATACAATGAGCAGTTCTTC,CASRPEIGVYNEQFF
TRBJ2-3,-,TRBV6-4,-,TGTGCCAGCAGTGTTAACACGGGGGCAGATACGCAGTATTTT,CASSVNTGADTQYF
TRBJ2-1,TRBD2,TRBV9,-,TGTGCCAGCAGCCCCCGAACTAGCGGGGCCTACAATGAGCAGTTCTTC,CASSPRTSGAYNEQFF
TRBJ1-6,TRBD1,TRBV10-3,-,TGTGCCATCAGTGAGAGTCGGGACAGCTTTTTTGGGCTCGGGAATTCACCCCTCCACTTT,CAISESRDSFFGLGNSPLHF
TRBJ1-4,-,TRBV9,-,TGTGCCAGCAGCGTAGATGTGTGGACAGATCTAAATAATGAAAAACTGTTTTTT,CASSVDVWTDLNNEKLFF
TRBJ1-4,TRBD1,TRBV7-3,few,TGTGCCAGCAGCCCCGGGACAGGCTATAATGAAAAACTGTTTTTT,CASSPGTGYNEKLFF
TRBJ1-6,TRBD1,TRBV30,-,TGTGCCTGGGGGGCCGGGACAGGGTATTCACCCCTCCACTTT,CAWGAGTGYSPLHF
TRBJ1-2,TRBD1,TRBV5-8,-,TGTGCCAGCAGCTTGGTTCAGGGACAGAACTATGGCTACACCTTC,CASSLVQGQNYGYTF
TRBJ2-2,TRBD1,TRBV30,-,TGTGCCTGGAGCCGGGACAGTGGCACCGGGGAGCTGTTTTTT,CAWSRDSGTGELFF
TRBJ2-1,TRBD2,TRBV10-2,once,TGCGCCAGCAGTGAGATAAAGCGGGGGTCCAATGAGCAGTTCTTC,CASSEIKRGSNEQFF
TRBJ1-1,-,TRBV6-5,-,TGTGCCAGCAGTACAGGTCAGATAATGAACACTGAAGCTTTCTTT,CASSTGQIMNTEAFF
TRBJ2-7,-,TRBV5-8,-,TGTGCCAGCACCCTCCCCAGTTCTTCCTACGAGCAGTACTTC,CASTLPSSSYEQYF
TRBJ2-3,-,TRBV5-1,-,TGCGCCAGCAGGAGGGAAACTAGCACAGATACGCAGTATTTT,CASRRETSTDTQYF
TRBJ2-7,TRBD2,TRBV6-4,-,TGTGCCAGCAGTGAAACGGCGGGAGGGCCCAACGAGCAGTACTTC,CASSETAGGPNEQYF
TRBJ2-7,TRBD1,TRBV13,-,TGTGCCAGCAGCTGGGGACAGGGGGCGGAGCAGTACTTC,CASSWGQGAEQYF
TRBJ2-1,-,TRBV2,-,TGTGCCAGCACCCGTCCGGGTTACAATGAGCAGTTCTTC,CASTRPGYNEQFF
TRBJ2-5,TRBD2,TRBV2,-,TGTGCCAGCAGCCTTGGGGTAGCGGGGGACCAAGAGACCCAGTACTTC,CASSLGVAGDQETQYF
TRBJ2-1,-,TRBV4-3,few,TGCGCCAGCAGCCAAGGAGCGGTGGCCGGCAATGAGCAGTTCTTC,CASSQGAVAGNEQFF
TRBJ2-5,TRBD1,TRBV5-1,-,TGCGCCAGCAGCACAGGGGGCGCGGGAGAGACCCAGTACTTC,CASSTGGAGETQYF
TRBJ1-5,-,TRBV11-2,-,TGTGCCAGCAGCTTAACGTCAGGCAATCAGCCCCAGCATTTT,CASSLTSGNQPQHF
TRBJ2-3,-,TRBV5-1,-,TGCGCCAGCAGCCTCGGCCCAGAGGGATTGGGCACAGATACGCAGTATTTT,CASSLGPEGLGTDTQYF
TRBJ2-3,-,TRBV5-4,-,TGTGCCAGCAGCCTTCTAGCAGATACGCAGTATTTT,CASSLLADTQYF
TRBJ2-2,TRBD1,TRBV6-4,many,TGTGCCAGCAGTGGGACAGGGGACACCGGGGAGCTGTTTTTT,CASSGTGDTGELFF
TRBJ2-5,-,TRBV6-6,-,TGTGCCAGCAGTTACTCGCGGATACAAGAGACCCAGTACTTC,CASSYSRIQETQYF